Listed below are T cell receptor beta chains from one sample, sequenced in a study of T cell responses to AZD1222 COVID-19 vaccine. Assay: immunoSEQ multiplex PCR; the TCRdb copy retains only in-frame clones and omits some. The sample consists of 90,000 to 150,000 clones, approximately 85% of them appearing once. The sequenced sample was peripheral blood, obtained on day 0 of AZD1222 vaccination. These receptors all stem from an adult in good health. Each CDR3 is given with its conserved first and last residue. A D gene is named only where the DNA matches it firmly. Rows give clone size only sometimes, using once, few, many, or a class for an expanded clone.

TRBV28	NA	TRBJ1-5	NA	TGTGCCAGCAGTTCCGACGACAGGTCCAATCAGCCCCAGCATTTT	CASSSDDRSNQPQHF
TRBV7-2	NA	TRBJ2-3	TRBD1	TGTGCCAGCAGGACAGGGTCCACAGATACGCAGTATTTT	CASRTGSTDTQYF
TRBV28	NA	TRBJ1-1	NA	TGTGCCAGCAGTCCCCGGGCCAGGTCGGACACTGAAGCTTTCTTT	CASSPRARSDTEAFF
TRBV19	NA	TRBJ1-5	NA	TGTGCCAGTAGCGATGGACAGAGAATAAATCAGCCCCAGCATTTT	CASSDGQRINQPQHF
TRBV28	NA	TRBJ1-1	TRBD1	TGTGCCAGCAGTCGATCATGGGACAGGAGGGCTTTCTTT	CASSRSWDRRAFF
TRBV6-5	NA	TRBJ2-4	TRBD1	TGTGCCAGCAGAGACAGAGACAGGGGAAACATTCAGTACTTC	CASRDRDRGNIQYF
TRBV11-2	NA	TRBJ2-7	TRBD1	TGTGCCAGCAGCTTATTGGGGACAGGGTCCTACGAGCAGTACTTC	CASSLLGTGSYEQYF
TRBV6-5	NA	TRBJ2-7	TRBD1	TGTGCCAGCAGGACAGGGGGCTCCTACGAGCAGTACTTC	CASRTGGSYEQYF
TRBV12-5	NA	TRBJ1-4	NA	TGTGCTAGTGGTCCTCAAGATGAAAAACTGTTTTTT	CASGPQDEKLFF
TRBV7-6	NA	TRBJ2-7	NA	TGTGCCAGCAGCACCGACGGGACTGGCTACGAGCAGTACTTC	CASSTDGTGYEQYF
TRBV25-1	once	TRBJ2-7	NA	TGTGCCAGTGCGACTGTAGAGCAGTACTTC	CASATVEQYF
TRBV15	NA	TRBJ2-7	NA	TGTGCCACCAGCAGAGATCATGGGGGCTCCTACGAGCAGTACTTC	CATSRDHGGSYEQYF
TRBV4-2	NA	TRBJ2-5	TRBD2	TGTGCCAGCAGCCAAGATCCGTGGACTAGCGGGGGGCGCACGCGAGAGACCCAGTACTTC	CASSQDPWTSGGRTRETQYF
TRBV2	NA	TRBJ2-5	TRBD1	TGTGCCAGCCAGGGACAGGGGTTAGGAGAGACCCAGTACTTC	CASQGQGLGETQYF
TRBV7-2	NA	TRBJ1-1	NA	TGTGCCAGCAGCTTTTTGGGGTCGAACACTGAAGCTTTCTTT	CASSFLGSNTEAFF
TRBV10-3	NA	TRBJ1-1	NA	TGTGCCATCAGTGAGTCCCCGGGCACTGAAGCTTTCTTT	CAISESPGTEAFF
TRBV2	NA	TRBJ1-5	NA	TGTGCCAGCAGTGTCAGGGGTGGTGATCAGCCCCAGCATTTT	CASSVRGGDQPQHF
TRBV6-5	NA	TRBJ2-2	NA	TGTGCCAGCGGCCTAAGACCCGGGGAGCTGTTTTTT	CASGLRPGELFF
TRBV28	NA	TRBJ1-4	NA	TGTGCCAGCAGGCCCGGGTCACCCCGGTGGAATGAAAAACTGTTTTTT	CASRPGSPRWNEKLFF
TRBV6-5	NA	TRBJ1-2	TRBD1	TGTGCCAGCAGGTCTGTGCAGGGGGCTTTCTATGGCTACACCTTC	CASRSVQGAFYGYTF
TRBV28	NA	TRBJ1-5	NA	TGTGCCAGCAGCCCCCCAACGGGAGGAAATCAGCCCCAGCATTTT	CASSPPTGGNQPQHF
TRBV5-4	NA	TRBJ1-1	NA	TGTGCCAGCAGCCCCCCGGTGGGGAACATGAACACTGAAGCTTTCTTT	CASSPPVGNMNTEAFF
TRBV3-1/TRBV3-2	once	TRBJ2-5	TRBD1	TGTGCCAGCAGCCAAGAAGGGGGCAGGGGGGAGACCCAGTACTTC	CASSQEGGRGETQYF
TRBV4-3	once	TRBJ1-4	TRBD1	TGCGCCAGCAGCCAAGGTATAAAGACAGGGGGCCATGAAAAACTGTTTTTT	CASSQGIKTGGHEKLFF
TRBV7-6	NA	TRBJ2-1	TRBD1	TGTGCCAGCAGCTCCAGACAGGGGAGGAATGAGCAGTTCTTC	CASSSRQGRNEQFF
TRBV27	few	TRBJ2-3	NA	TGTGCCAGCAGTTCCTATTCTAGCACAGATACGCAGTATTTT	CASSSYSSTDTQYF
TRBV9	NA	TRBJ2-2	NA	TGTGCCAGCAGCGTTCGGGTCACCGGGGAGCTGTTTTTT	CASSVRVTGELFF
TRBV11-3	NA	TRBJ2-1	NA	TGTGCCAGCAGCTCTTATTCAGGGGGGACTGGAAGGGACTTGAAGCAGTTCTTC	CASSSYSGGTGRDLKQFF
TRBV13	NA	TRBJ2-7	NA	TGTGCCAGCAGCTTTGGAAATCCCTCCTACGAGCAGTACTTC	CASSFGNPSYEQYF
TRBV2	NA	TRBJ1-2	TRBD1	TGTGCCAGCAGTGTACAGGGGGGGAACTATGGCTACACCTTC	CASSVQGGNYGYTF
TRBV14	NA	TRBJ2-3	NA	TGTGCCAGCAGCCAATCCCGACGGCGGGGATACGCACCTAGCACAGATACGCAGTATTTT	CASSQSRRRGYAPSTDTQYF
TRBV20-1	NA	TRBJ1-3	NA	TGCAGTGCTAGTTACAGCTCTGGAAACACCATATATTTT	CSASYSSGNTIYF
TRBV20-1	few	TRBJ1-6	TRBD1	TGCAGTGCCGCAGGGGGATCACCCCTCCACTTT	CSAAGGSPLHF
TRBV2	NA	TRBJ1-1	NA	TGTGCCAGCAGTTTATACATGAACACTGAAGCTTTCTTT	CASSLYMNTEAFF
TRBV9	NA	TRBJ2-7	NA	TGTGCCAGCAGCCCAGCAGGGTCCGCCTCCTACGAGCAGTACTTC	CASSPAGSASYEQYF
TRBV4-2	few	TRBJ1-1	NA	TGTGCCAGCAGCCAAGCTCAGGAACCGAACACTGAAGCTTTCTTT	CASSQAQEPNTEAFF
TRBV19	NA	TRBJ2-7	TRBD1	TGTGCCAGTAGCCCTGGGGCAGGGGGCTCCTACGAGCAGTACTTC	CASSPGAGGSYEQYF
TRBV18	NA	TRBJ2-7	TRBD2	TGTGCCAGCTCACCACCTGGCGCGGGGGGCGCCATCCTAACCTACGAGCAGTACTTC	CASSPPGAGGAILTYEQYF
TRBV7-9	NA	TRBJ1-3	NA	TGTGCCAGCAGCTTATCTGGCAGGGCGTCTGGAAACACCATATATTTT	CASSLSGRASGNTIYF
TRBV18	NA	TRBJ2-7	TRBD1	TGTGCCAGCTCATCCCGGGACAGCACCTACGAGCAGTACTTC	CASSSRDSTYEQYF
TRBV19	NA	TRBJ1-1	NA	TGTGCCAGCCGGGACATGAACACTGAAGCTTTCTTT	CASRDMNTEAFF
TRBV24-1	NA	TRBJ1-1	NA	TGTGCCACCAGGGGTCTGGGCGGGGACGAAGCTTTCTTT	CATRGLGGDEAFF
TRBV7-8	NA	TRBJ2-7	NA	TGTGCCAGCAGCTTCGGACCGAATCCAGAGGAGCAGTACTTC	CASSFGPNPEEQYF
TRBV19	NA	TRBJ1-5	TRBD1	TGTGCCAGTAGTCAGGACAGGAACTATCAGCCCCAGCATTTT	CASSQDRNYQPQHF
TRBV4-2	NA	TRBJ1-5	NA	TGTGCCAGCAGCCAGTCCTCGACAGCATATAGCAATCAGCCCCAGCATTTT	CASSQSSTAYSNQPQHF
TRBV7-2	NA	TRBJ2-6	NA	TGTGCCAGCAGCTACAGGGTTGGGGCCAACGTCCTGACTTTC	CASSYRVGANVLTF
TRBV19	few	TRBJ1-1	NA	TGTGCCAGTAGGGGCCCGGGGCGGGGGAACACTGAAGCTTTCTTT	CASRGPGRGNTEAFF
TRBV6-5	NA	TRBJ1-1	TRBD1	TGTGCCAGCAGCCCGGGACAGGGGAACACTGAAGCTTTCTTT	CASSPGQGNTEAFF
TRBV3-1/TRBV3-2	NA	TRBJ1-1	NA	TGTGCCAGCAGCCAAGACCTAGGGGGGAACACTGAAGCTTTCTTT	CASSQDLGGNTEAFF
TRBV11-3	NA	TRBJ1-1	NA	TGTGCCAGCAGCTCCACCGGTTACACTGAAGCTTTCTTT	CASSSTGYTEAFF
TRBV5-1	NA	TRBJ1-2	NA	TGCGCCAGCAGCTTGGCCGAGGGTCAAAACTATGGCTACACTTTC	CASSLAEGQNYGYTF
TRBV7-9	NA	TRBJ2-3	NA	TGTGCCAGCAGCCTGCCCGTGGGGGGACACAGCACAGATACGCAGTATTTT	CASSLPVGGHSTDTQYF
TRBV2	once	TRBJ2-7	NA	TGTGCCAGCAGTGCGGGGGCAGGGACGTTGGACGAGCAGTACTTC	CASSAGAGTLDEQYF
TRBV5-4	NA	TRBJ2-7	NA	TGTGCCAGCAGCACCAAGACAGTTCCCGGGGAGCAGTACTTC	CASSTKTVPGEQYF
TRBV10-3	NA	TRBJ1-1	NA	TGTGCCATCAGTGCGTGGGGAATGAACACTGAAGCTTTCTTT	CAISAWGMNTEAFF
TRBV7-8	few	TRBJ2-7	TRBD1	TGTGCCAGCAGCTCAAATACAGGGGCCGTTGAGCAGTACTTC	CASSSNTGAVEQYF
TRBV5-5	NA	TRBJ1-2	NA	TGTGCCAGCAGCTTGGAAGGGCGGTACTATGGCTACACCTTC	CASSLEGRYYGYTF